The rows below give T cell receptor beta chains drawn from one sample of a study of graft-versus-host responses after intestinal transplantation. Repertoires were generated with immunoSEQ multiplex PCR, while TCRdb's copy carries only in-frame clones and drops some. The sample shows roughly 97,000 clones, approximately 90% of them seen only once. The input for sequencing was PBMCs, taken 450 to 480 days after intestinal transplant. The source is a human patient who received an intestinal transplant, so some T cells may come from the graft donor. Both conserved end residues are part of each CDR3. D genes are given only for firm matches. Size is stated for part of the rows, as once, few or many counts, or as a class when the clone is expanded.

clone_size | j_call | v_call | d_call | cdr3_aa | cdr3_nt
. | TRBJ2-7 | TRBV18 | TRBD1 | CASSTGTGHRAYEQYF | TGTGCCAGCTCAACCGGGACAGGCCATAGGGCCTACGAGCAGTACTTC
. | TRBJ1-1 | TRBV7-7 | TRBD1 | CASSKDRATEAFF | TGTGCTAGCAGTAAGGACAGGGCCACTGAAGCTTTCTTT
once | TRBJ1-1 | TRBV6-1 | . | CASRSGQSNTEAFF | TGTGCCAGCAGGTCAGGACAGTCCAACACTGAAGCTTTCTTT
. | TRBJ2-3 | TRBV10-3 | . | CAIKPSTSTDTQYF | TGTGCCATCAAGCCAAGTACTAGCACAGATACGCAGTATTTT
. | TRBJ2-7 | TRBV29-1 | . | CSVEDVSYEQYF | TGCAGCGTTGAAGATGTCAGCTACGAGCAGTACTTC
. | TRBJ1-1 | TRBV7-2 | . | CASSLQTRPGTEAFF | TGTGCCAGCAGCTTACAAACCCGACCCGGTACTGAAGCTTTCTTT
. | TRBJ2-4 | TRBV2 | . | CASLSRGLNIQYF | TGTGCCAGCCTGAGTCGGGGGCTAAACATTCAGTACTTC
. | TRBJ1-5 | TRBV21-1 | . | CARRRWSNQPQHF | TGTGCCCGACGGCGTTGGAGCAATCAGCCCCAGCATTTT
. | TRBJ1-5 | TRBV6-1 | . | CASSEKGNQPQHF | TGTGCCAGCAGTGAAAAAGGGAATCAGCCCCAGCATTTT
once | TRBJ1-4 | TRBV5-8 | . | CASSPTREKLFF | TGTGCCAGCAGCCCCACGCGTGAAAAACTGTTTTTT
. | TRBJ2-3 | TRBV4-1 | TRBD2 | CASSLAGRVGSDTQYF | TGCGCCAGCAGCCTAGCGGGGCGGGTGGGCTCAGATACGCAGTATTTT
. | TRBJ2-1 | TRBV11-2 | TRBD2 | CASSLEAGGTYNEQFF | TGTGCCAGCAGCTTAGAGGCGGGGGGAACCTACAATGAGCAGTTCTTC
. | TRBJ2-7 | TRBV27 | . | CASSLLGGTYEQYF | TGTGCCAGCAGTTTATTGGGAGGAACCTACGAGCAGTACTTC
. | TRBJ1-4 | TRBV9 | TRBD1 | CASSPGQGAFAGEKLFF | TGTGCCAGCAGCCCCGGACAGGGGGCGTTCGCTGGAGAAAAACTGTTTTTT
. | TRBJ1-1 | TRBV27 | . | CASSLGAAPNTEAFF | TGTGCCAGCAGTTTAGGTGCGGCACCAAACACTGAAGCTTTCTTT
. | TRBJ2-7 | TRBV19 | TRBD2 | CASSRGLAAFYEQYF | TGTGCCAGTAGTAGAGGACTAGCGGCATTCTACGAGCAGTACTTC
. | TRBJ2-7 | TRBV5-4 | . | CASSRRDSYEQYF | TGTGCCAGCAGCCGCAGAGACTCCTACGAGCAGTACTTC
. | TRBJ1-5 | TRBV5-6 | TRBD1 | CASSRLGHGQGNQPQHF | TGTGCCAGCAGCCGATTGGGTCACGGACAGGGCAATCAGCCCCAGCATTTT
. | TRBJ1-2 | TRBV10-3 | . | CAISESRDGQGLNYGYTF | TGTGCCATCAGTGAGTCTAGGGACGGCCAAGGCCTTAACTATGGCTACACCTTC
. | TRBJ1-5 | TRBV2 | TRBD1 | CASSSGQGNQPQHF | TGTGCCAGCAGCTCGGGACAGGGAAATCAGCCCCAGCATTTT
. | TRBJ1-2 | TRBV7-2 | TRBD1 | CASSRDRGSGYTF | TGTGCCAGCAGCCGGGACAGGGGTTCTGGCTACACCTTC
. | TRBJ1-1 | TRBV18 | TRBD1 | CASSGTANTEAFF | TGTGCCAGCTCCGGGACAGCAAACACTGAAGCTTTCTTT
. | TRBJ2-1 | TRBV7-8 | . | CASSLDRDNEQFF | TGTGCCAGCAGCTTAGACAGAGACAATGAGCAGTTCTTC
. | TRBJ1-2 | TRBV18 | . | CASSEGRLRRGYTF | TGTGCCAGCTCAGAAGGACGGCTCCGGCGAGGCTACACCTTC
. | TRBJ1-5 | TRBV18 | TRBD1 | CASSPTGGLYSNQPQHF | TGTGCCAGCTCCCCTACAGGGGGCCTATATAGCAATCAGCCCCAGCATTTT
. | TRBJ2-3 | TRBV27 | TRBD2 | CASARLAGTDTQYF | TGTGCCAGCGCCCGTCTAGCGGGGACCGATACGCAGTATTTT
. | TRBJ2-5 | TRBV5-1 | TRBD2 | CASSLASGGAETQYF | TGCGCCAGCAGCTTGGCTAGCGGGGGGGCAGAGACCCAGTACTTC
. | TRBJ1-2 | TRBV29-1 | . | CSVESPTTDRNYGYTF | TGCAGCGTTGAAAGCCCGACCACCGACAGGAACTATGGCTACACCTTC
. | TRBJ1-5 | TRBV19 | . | CASSPPLGDQPQHF | TGTGCCAGTAGTCCCCCGTTGGGGGATCAGCCCCAGCATTTT
. | TRBJ1-5 | TRBV2 | . | CASSDGGRQPQHF | TGTGCCAGCAGTGACGGTGGGAGGCAGCCCCAGCATTTT
once | TRBJ2-5 | TRBV5-6 | . | CASSPTSGEETQYF | TGTGCCAGCAGCCCAACTTCGGGAGAAGAGACCCAGTACTTC
. | TRBJ2-1 | TRBV10-3 | TRBD2 | CVWGASGGPLPYNEQFF | TGTGTCTGGGGGGCTAGCGGGGGGCCCCTCCCCTACAATGAGCAGTTCTTC
. | TRBJ2-3 | TRBV5-6 | . | CASSSDHTDTQYF | TGTGCCAGCAGCTCGGACCACACAGATACGCAGTATTTT
once | TRBJ1-1 | TRBV5-1 | . | CASSRWGNTEAFF | TGCGCCAGCAGCCGGTGGGGGAACACTGAAGCTTTCTTT
. | TRBJ2-7 | TRBV11-1 | . | CASSLDAPGTLYYEQYF | TGTGCCAGCAGCTTAGATGCTCCCGGGACACTATACTACGAGCAGTACTTC
. | TRBJ2-3 | TRBV9 | . | CASSTQGTDTQYF | TGTGCCAGCAGCACCCAAGGCACAGATACGCAGTATTTT
. | TRBJ1-1 | TRBV5-4 | . | CASSFMVSTEAFF | TGTGCCAGCAGCTTCATGGTTTCCACTGAAGCTTTCTTT
. | TRBJ1-3 | TRBV5-6 | . | CASSLGQAGNTIYF | TGTGCCAGCAGCTTGGGACAAGCGGGAAACACCATATATTTT
. | TRBJ1-1 | TRBV18 | . | CASSPEGVGNTEAFF | TGTGCCAGCTCACCGGAAGGTGTGGGGAACACTGAAGCTTTCTTT
few | TRBJ1-2 | TRBV27 | TRBD1 | CASRGQGGYYGYTF | TGTGCCAGCAGGGGACAGGGAGGCTACTATGGCTACACCTTC